Included here is one T cell receptor (beta chain) sequence, with context. This clonotype was picked up many times. This receptor's antigen is unknown. No much larger clonotype is one base removed from it; base qualities were not supplied. The CDR3 covers 15 residues, taking in both the cysteine and the phenylalanine. Of the read, only the CDR3 DNA is kept; its 45 bases are in frame from base 1. The germline V and J ends show losses of 4 bases and 7 bases respectively, and no gene match explains 12 bases of the junction. Based on the germline V gene (reference sequence), the CDR1 and CDR2 sequences are DFQATT and SNEGSKA. Library preparation employed 5' RACE. Sequencing was performed on a NextSeq 500. In the TCR library protocol, a unique molecular identifier was attached to each TCR cDNA molecule so that PCR and sequencing errors could be corrected. The published analysis was carried out like this. TCR identification, UMI-based error correction and CDR3 extraction were performed with Decombinator tools. Expanded TCRs were defined as those above a frequency of 2 per 1,000, corresponding to the top 1% of the tumor frequency distribution. Renyi diversity was calculated using the R vegan package after each repertoire was subsampled 100 times to 5,000 TCRs. To build CDR3 similarity networks, amino acid triplet string-kernel similarity was used, and CDR3s were connected when their pairwise similarity was above 0.82. TCRdb applied fastp at Q25 and MiXCR to the public reads, then kept only in-frame beta chains. CDR3 protein sequences are deduplicated, and each keeps its most common genes and DNA. The V and J calls were not made by the authors but by TCRdb's processing. In all, the sample holds 20,000 to 30,000 distinct CDR3 sequences, and around 9.7% of those were seen once. Clones ranked in the top ten supply roughly 21% of the sample.

The data stem from a study of spatial heterogeneity in lung cancer (dated by TCRdb to the late 2010s). Regarding the study in general: The donors were fewer than 90 patients from the lung TRACERx cohort who had early-stage, untreated non-small cell lung cancer. Follow-up PBMC samples were sequenced whenever the samples were available, and the median time to follow-up was roughly 2 years after resection. In the raw uncorrected reads, each unique combination of TCR and UMI appeared more than ten times on average. Both alpha and beta chains were TCR-sequenced in samples taken at surgery, namely 220 tumor regions, around 61 matched nontumor lung samples and about 52 PBMC samples. TCR alpha and beta repertoires were quantitatively compared across multiple tumor regions, matched nontumor lung and blood in non-small cell lung cancer. More beta-chain than alpha-chain transcripts were consistently detected, likely reflecting higher beta-chain transcript abundance. The study linked features of the TCR repertoire to counts of nonsynonymous mutations, which were determined by whole-exome sequencing of tumor tissue. Beyond this particular receptor, the publication reports: Only 13 to 15 patients were included in the comparisons of baseline and follow-up blood repertoires. Ubiquitous expanded tumor TCRs were found in blood more often at tumor resection than at routine follow-up. Additional single-cell paired TCR alpha and beta sequencing was considered necessary to confirm, at a functional level, the hypothesis that regional TCRs recognize regional mutations.

In the paper's terms, the time point label means: blood at routine non-recurrence follow-up after resection. Without any cell sorting, TCR sequencing was performed on whole RNA extracted either from tumor and nontumor lung tissue or from cryopreserved PBMC samples. Only patients for whom sufficient RNA was available from at least two tumor regions were selected for TCR sequencing. This chain joins TRBV20-1 to TRBJ1-5; 8 central nucleotides agree with TRBD1. Sequencing used PBMCs, obtained at follow-up. This sequence was found in a male donor with early-stage non-small cell lung cancer. The DNA is as follows: TGCAGTGCTAAAAAGACAGGGGCCTTGGGGCAGCCCCAGCATTTT. Its translation is CSAKKTGALGQPQHF.